This T cell receptor beta chain is from a study of OX40 agonist ivuxolimab in advanced cancers. Across the whole study: Across the patients, intravenous ivuxolimab was delivered every 2 weeks at 0.01 to 10 mg/kg.

Blood samples were obtained at baseline, cycle 4 day 1, and cycle 7 day 1. The CDR3 covers 16 residues. The V segment lost 0 bases and the J segment 7 bases; nucleotides outside the gene matches: 8. The germline CDR1 and CDR2 sequences are MGHRA and YSYEKL. To note about this clone: The antigen is undetermined.

Study-wide results and caveats: CD4+ and CD8+ blood T cells expanded clonally by week 6 at 0.1 to 3.0 mg/kg.

Produced via immunoSEQ multiplex PCR; TCRdb's table is partial and in-frame only. Of more than 55,000 clones listed, roughly 90% are singletons. The chain employs TRBV4-1 and TRBJ2-1; 8 bases fit TRBD2. The sequences come from CD4+ or CD8+ T cells sorted from blood, collected in a trial of the OX40 agonist ivuxolimab. This clonotype originated in an adult with an advanced solid tumor such as melanoma, head and neck, liver or kidney cancer. The CDR3 loop reads CASSQDAAGRANEQFF. In DNA form, the CDR3 reads TGCGCCAGCAGCCAAGATGCAGCCGGGAGGGCGAATGAGCAGTTCTTC.